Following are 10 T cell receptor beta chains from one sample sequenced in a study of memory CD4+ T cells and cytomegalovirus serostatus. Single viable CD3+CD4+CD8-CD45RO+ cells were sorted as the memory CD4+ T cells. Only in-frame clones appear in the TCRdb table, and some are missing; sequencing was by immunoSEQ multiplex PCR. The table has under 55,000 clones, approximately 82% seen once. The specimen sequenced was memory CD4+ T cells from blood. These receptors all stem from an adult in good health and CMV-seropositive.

The CDR3 protein is CASSQATGTTYEQYF. CDR3 nucleotides: TGCGCCAGCAGCCAAGCGACAGGGACTACCTACGAGCAGTACTTC. The chain is built from TRBV4-3 and TRBJ2-7; TRBD1 or TRBD2 may be the D gene (7 bases each). With 1 base removed from V and 2 bases from J, the gap between germline ends came to 12 bases. The CDR3 is made up of 15 amino acids. Germline CDR1 reads LGHNA; CDR2 reads YSLEER.

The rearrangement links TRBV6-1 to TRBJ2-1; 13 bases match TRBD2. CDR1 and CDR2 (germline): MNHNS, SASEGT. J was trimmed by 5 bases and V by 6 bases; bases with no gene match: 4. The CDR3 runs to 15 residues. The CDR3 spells CASSSGLAGDNEQFF. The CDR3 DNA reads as TGTGCCAGCAGCTCTGGACTAGCGGGAGACAATGAGCAGTTCTTC.

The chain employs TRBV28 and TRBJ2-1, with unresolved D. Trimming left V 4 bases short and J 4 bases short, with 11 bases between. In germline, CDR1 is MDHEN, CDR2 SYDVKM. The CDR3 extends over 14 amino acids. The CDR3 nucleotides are TGTGCCAGCAGTTCGATCACACGTTACAATGAGCAGTTCTTC. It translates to CASSSITRYNEQFF.

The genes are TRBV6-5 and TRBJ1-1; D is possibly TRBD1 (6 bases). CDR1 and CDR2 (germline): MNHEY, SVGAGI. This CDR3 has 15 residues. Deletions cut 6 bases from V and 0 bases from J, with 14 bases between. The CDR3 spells CASRGRGRMNTEAFF. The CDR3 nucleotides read TGTGCCAGCAGGGGCAGGGGTCGTATGAACACTGAAGCTTTCTTT.

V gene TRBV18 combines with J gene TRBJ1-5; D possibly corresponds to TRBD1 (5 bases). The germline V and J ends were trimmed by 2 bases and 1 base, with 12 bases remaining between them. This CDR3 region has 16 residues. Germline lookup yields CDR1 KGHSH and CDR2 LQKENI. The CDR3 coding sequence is TGTGCCAGCTCACCAATGGAGGGGAAGAGCAATCAGCCCCAGCATTTT. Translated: CASSPMEGKSNQPQHF.

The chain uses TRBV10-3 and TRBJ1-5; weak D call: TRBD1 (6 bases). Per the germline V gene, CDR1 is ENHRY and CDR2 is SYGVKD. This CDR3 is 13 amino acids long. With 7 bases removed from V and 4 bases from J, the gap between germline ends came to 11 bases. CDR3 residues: CAINGQRNQPQHF. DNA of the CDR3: TGTGCCATCAATGGACAGCGTAATCAGCCCCAGCATTTT.

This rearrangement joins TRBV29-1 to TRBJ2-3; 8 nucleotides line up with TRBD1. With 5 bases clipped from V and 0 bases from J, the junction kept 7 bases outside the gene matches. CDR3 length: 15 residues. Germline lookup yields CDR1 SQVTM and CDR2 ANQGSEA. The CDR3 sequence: CSVQPGQESTDTQYF. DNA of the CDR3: TGCAGCGTTCAACCGGGACAGGAAAGCACAGATACGCAGTATTTT.

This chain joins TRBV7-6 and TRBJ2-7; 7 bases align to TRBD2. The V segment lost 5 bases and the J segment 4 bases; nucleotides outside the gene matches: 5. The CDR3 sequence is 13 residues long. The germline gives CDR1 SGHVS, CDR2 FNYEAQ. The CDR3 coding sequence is TGTGCCAGCAGCCCCCGGACTAGTTACGAGCAGTACTTC. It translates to CASSPRTSYEQYF.

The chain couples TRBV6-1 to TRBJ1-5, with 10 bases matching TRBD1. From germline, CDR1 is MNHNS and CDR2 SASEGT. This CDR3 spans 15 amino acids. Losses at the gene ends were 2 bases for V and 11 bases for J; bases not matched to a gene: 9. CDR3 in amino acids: CASSEWDRGISAQHF. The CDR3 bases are TGTGCCAGCAGTGAATGGGACAGGGGAATTTCGGCCCAGCATTTT.

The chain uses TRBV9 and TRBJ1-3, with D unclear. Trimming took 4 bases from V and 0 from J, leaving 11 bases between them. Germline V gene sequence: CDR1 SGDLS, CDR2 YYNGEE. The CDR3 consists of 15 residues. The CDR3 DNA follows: TGTGCCAGCAGCCCTGGAGGAGTCTCTGGAAACACCATATATTTT. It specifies CASSPGGVSGNTIYF.